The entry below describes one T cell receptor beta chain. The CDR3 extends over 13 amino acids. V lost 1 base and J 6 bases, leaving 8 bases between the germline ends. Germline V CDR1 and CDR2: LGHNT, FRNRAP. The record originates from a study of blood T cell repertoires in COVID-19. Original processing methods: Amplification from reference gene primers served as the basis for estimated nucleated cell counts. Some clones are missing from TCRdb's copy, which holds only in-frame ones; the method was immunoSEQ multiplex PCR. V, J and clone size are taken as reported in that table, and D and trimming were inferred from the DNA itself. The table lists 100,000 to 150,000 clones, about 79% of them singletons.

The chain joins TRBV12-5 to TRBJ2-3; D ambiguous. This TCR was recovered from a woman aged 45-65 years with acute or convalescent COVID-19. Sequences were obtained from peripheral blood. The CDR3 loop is CASGLAPGDTQYF. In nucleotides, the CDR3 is TGTGCTAGTGGTTTGGCCCCCGGTGATACGCAGTATTTT.